Below are 19 T cell receptor beta chains sequenced from a single sample in a study of blood T cells in healthy people across ages. Using a J-beta primer mix together with a sample-barcoded 5' primer, a second PCR was run for roughly 6 to 12 cycles. TCRdb called the 5' RACE reads again in MiXCR, with one record for every CDR3 protein. This table has around 800,000 distinct CDR3 sequences, about 45% appearing once. Sample: blood. Receptors were obtained from a man aged 80 or over in good health.

This clonotype showed up many times. V gene TRBV20-1 combines with J gene TRBJ2-3; 9 bases match TRBD2. Germline V CDR1 and CDR2: DFQATT, SNEGSKA (reference sequence). With 1 base clipped from V and 2 bases from J, the junction kept 10 bases outside the gene matches. The CDR3 is 17 residues long. The DNA for the CDR3 is TGCAGTGCTAGAGTCGGGGTACTAGCGGGTACCACAGATACGCAGTATTTT. Its protein is CSARVGVLAGTTDTQYF.

The rearrangement links TRBV7-8 to TRBJ2-3, with D tentatively TRBD1 (5 bases). Germline CDR1 reads SGHVS; CDR2 reads FQNEAQ. Trimming cost V 1 base and J 2 bases, with 19 bases left between them. The CDR3 runs to 18 residues. In DNA, the CDR3 is TGTGCCAGCAGCTTAGGGGCGCAGGGTCAAGACATCACAGATACGCAGTATTTT. Protein sequence: CASSLGAQGQDITDTQYF.

The chain employs TRBV9 and TRBJ2-1, with TRBD2 matching 8 bases. This CDR3 is 15 amino acids long. Germline CDR1 is SGDLS and CDR2 is YYNGEE. The J segment lost 8 bases and the V segment lost 2 bases, leaving 9 bases of the junction unmatched. CDR3 in amino acids: CASSVSGARVHEQFF. CDR3 bases: TGTGCCAGCAGCGTTAGCGGGGCAAGGGTCCATGAGCAGTTCTTC.

This clonotype has only a few counts. The V gene is TRBV20-1, the J gene TRBJ2-5; D possibly uses TRBD1 or TRBD2 (5 bases each). Trimming pared 3 bases from V and 2 bases from J, leaving 16 bases between. Germline-derived CDR1 and CDR2 are DFQATT and SNEGSKA (reference sequence). The CDR3 has 15 amino acids. The CDR3 coding sequence is TGCAGTGCTAGGTCTCTGGGGGTTCCTCAAGAGACCCAGTACTTC. Encoded protein: CSARSLGVPQETQYF.

This clonotype has a handful of counts. The chain uses TRBV10-3 and TRBJ1-6; a possible D gene is TRBD1 (6 bases). Trimming took off 11 bases at V and 4 bases at J, with 18 bases between the two ends. Germline-derived CDR1 and CDR2 are ENHRY and SYGVKD. The CDR3 runs 15 residues. The CDR3: CASGQQELYNSPLHF. For the CDR3, the DNA is TGTGCCTCCGGACAGCAAGAGCTTTATAATTCACCCCTCCACTTT.

In nucleotides, the CDR3 is TGTGCCAGCAGCTTATCCGGGGCTAGTCAAAACATTCAGTACTTC. Its translation: CASSLSGASQNIQYF. V gene TRBV7-2 combines with J gene TRBJ2-5; either TRBD1 or TRBD2 may fit D (5 bases each). The DNA matches TRBJ2-4 better at its end, which makes the J call doubtful. The germline gives CDR1 SGHTA, CDR2 FQGNSA. The length of the CDR3 is 15 residues.

This clonotype appeared once. The chain combines TRBV20-1 with TRBJ2-3; D is possibly TRBD2 (5 bases). The CDR3 length is 14 residues. CDR1 and CDR2 (germline): DFQATT, SNEGSKA (reference sequence). The V gene lost 6 bases and the J gene lost 4 bases, with 17 bases spanning the gap. The chain's CDR3 is CSATPGVEADTQYF. CDR3 in DNA: TGCAGTGCCACCCCTGGGGTGGAGGCAGATACGCAGTATTTT.

The CDR3 here is CASSPAVSGPRDTQYF. The CDR3 DNA sequence: TGCGCCAGCAGCCCCGCTGTATCGGGCCCGAGGGATACGCAGTATTTT. The chain couples TRBV5-1 to TRBJ2-3; D is undetermined. V gave up 4 bases and J gave up 6 bases, with 21 bases separating them. The CDR3 loop spans 16 amino acids. Looked up from germline, CDR1 is SGHRS and CDR2 is YFSETQ.

This chain connects TRBV20-1 to TRBJ2-3, with D possibly TRBD2 on 6 matching bases. CDR3 length: 15 amino acids. CDR1 DFQATT and CDR2 SNEGSKA come from the germline V gene (reference sequence). V lost 6 bases and J 2 bases, leaving 18 bases between the germline ends. As DNA, the CDR3 is TGCAGTGCCGGGGATTCGGCGGGAATCACAGATACGCAGTATTTT. Encoded protein: CSAGDSAGITDTQYF.

The chain combines TRBV2 with TRBJ2-5; either TRBD1 or TRBD2 may supply D (6 bases each). Trimming removed 6 bases at V and 1 base at J, with 12 bases between. The CDR3 totals 14 residues. In germline, CDR1 is SNHLY, CDR2 FYNNEI. CDR3 in amino acids: CASRRGAGQETQYF. For the CDR3, the DNA is TGTGCCAGCAGGAGGGGGGCAGGCCAAGAGACCCAGTACTTC.

The rearrangement joins TRBV29-1 to TRBJ2-3; 10 bases line up with TRBD2. The CDR3 spans 16 residues. From germline, CDR1 is SQVTM and CDR2 ANQGSEA. Losses at the gene ends were 3 bases for V and 2 bases for J; bases not matched to a gene: 8. CDR3 nucleotides: TGCAGCGTTGAGCCCCTAGCGGGGGCTAACACAGATACGCAGTATTTT. Residues: CSVEPLAGANTDTQYF.

The chain couples TRBV2 to TRBJ1-5; D is undetermined. The CDR3 extends over 13 amino acids. Germline V gene data show CDR1 as SNHLY and CDR2 as FYNNEI. With 5 bases removed from V and 3 bases from J, the gap between germline ends came to 8 bases. Written as DNA, the CDR3 is TGTGCCAGCAGTTCATACACCAATCAGCCCCAGCATTTT. It yields the protein CASSSYTNQPQHF.

CDR3 coding DNA: TGTGCCAGCTCCCCTCGGGGAGTTGGTAGAGAGACCCAGTACTTC. It yields the protein CASSPRGVGRETQYF. V gene TRBV11-3 combines with J gene TRBJ2-7; D is possibly TRBD2 (5 bases). The better agreement between TRBJ2-5 and the DNA end casts doubt on the J call. The germline CDR1 and CDR2 sequences are SGHNT and YENEEA. This CDR3 region has 15 residues.

The chain uses TRBV4-1 and TRBJ2-1; D is possibly TRBD1 (7 bases). CDR3 length: 16 residues. Per the germline V gene, CDR1 is MGHRA and CDR2 is YSYEKL. V was clipped by 2 bases and J by 6 bases, with 17 bases between them. CDR3 amino acids: CASSQLDREDSNEQFF. The CDR3 region has the DNA TGCGCCAGCAGCCAACTAGACAGGGAGGATTCCAATGAGCAGTTCTTC.

The chain carries TRBV27 and TRBJ2-2; the match to TRBD1 covers 7 bases. The V gene end was trimmed by 5 bases and the J gene end by 2 bases; junction bases not matched to a gene: 5. The V gene's germline CDR1 is MNHEY and CDR2 SMNVEV (reference sequence). The CDR3 is made up of 15 amino acids. CDR3 in amino acids: CASSDGTANTGELFF. The CDR3 DNA sequence: TGTGCCAGCAGTGACGGGACAGCCAACACCGGGGAGCTGTTTTTT.

This chain joins TRBV20-1 and TRBJ2-5, with 9 bases fitting TRBD2. J lost 0 bases, V lost 5 bases, and 7 bases had no gene match. Germline V gives CDR1 DFQATT, CDR2 SNEGSKA (reference sequence). The CDR3 is made up of 15 amino acids. The CDR3 DNA reads TGCAGTGCTGGCAGGACTAGCGAGAACCAAGAGACCCAGTACTTC. Its protein is CSAGRTSENQETQYF.

The V gene is TRBV10-3, the J gene TRBJ2-3, with TRBD2 matching over 7 bases. With V trimmed by 4 bases and J by 1 base, 5 bases remained unmatched. The CDR3 has 15 amino acids. CDR1 is ENHRY and CDR2 is SYGVKD in the germline V gene. CDR3 in amino acids: CAISGAGARTDTQYF. CDR3 bases: TGTGCCATCAGTGGGGCGGGAGCCCGCACAGATACGCAGTATTTT.

This chain uses TRBV27 with TRBJ2-5, with D uncertain. The germline V gene has CDR1 MNHEY and CDR2 SMNVEV (reference sequence). CDR3 length: 14 amino acids. The V end was cut by 3 bases, the J end by 5 bases, with 13 bases between. The CDR3 region is CASSFEASAETQYF. In DNA form, the CDR3 reads TGTGCCAGCAGTTTTGAAGCGTCGGCGGAGACCCAGTACTTC.

The rearrangement joins TRBV12-5 to TRBJ2-3; possible D gene TRBD2, 6 bases. Germline-derived CDR1 and CDR2 are LGHNT and FRNRAP. Between the trimmed V and J ends, which lost 6 bases and 0 bases, there was a span of 13 bases. The CDR3 contains 15 residues. CDR3 loop: CASGPGLRSTDTQYF. Here the CDR3 DNA reads TGTGCTAGTGGACCGGGACTCCGGAGCACAGATACGCAGTATTTT.